This TCR beta chain was sequenced during a study of a mutant IDH1 vaccine in newly diagnosed glioma (dated by TCRdb to the early 2020s). At the level of the whole study: Vaccination started 4-6 weeks after radiotherapy alone, or was given together with temozolomide cycles in the groups whose treatment included chemotherapy. Longitudinal TCRB deep sequencing was performed for fewer than 30 treated patients wherever samples were available for exploratory analyses. Before enrollment, most patients had been given radiochemotherapy with temozolomide as standard therapy, while the rest had received either radiotherapy alone or temozolomide alone. The week-35 safety follow-up took place at visit V12, and the week-47 end of study took place at visit V13. Of the approximately 30 treated patients, approximately 62% were male and approximately 40% were female, and the mean age was 40.4 years. Peripheral blood samples were drawn at six visits, namely V03 (baseline), V05, V07, V10, V12 and V13. General conclusions and limits of the study: Vaccine-induced immune responses across multiple MHC alleles were detected in over 85% of patients. According to the authors, sample limitations meant that analyses of patient blood samples could not be reproduced. No apparent relationship was observed between pseudoprogression and alterations in the top peripheral T cell clonotypes detected by TCRB sequencing. Availability determined which PBMC samples were chosen for TCRB deep sequencing.

A word on this clone: The clone's antigen remains unknown. No base qualities exist here, and no much larger clone lies one base off it.

Libraries were made using the immunoSEQ multiplex PCR assay. Following the manufacturer's protocol, the hsTCRB Kit was used to amplify rearranged TCR beta chain sequences. An Illumina MiSeq was used to sequence the TCRB libraries. The authors' pipeline ran thus. The proprietary platform of the kit vendor was used for demultiplexing, trimming and gene mapping. Drawn from immuneACCESS, this table holds only the in-frame rearrangements with V and J called that TCRdb kept. Clones are partly lost; checked studies trace under half to an unresolved V gene and leave the rest unexplained. V and J calls and clone size come straight from that table; D and trimming were deduced from the DNA. In this sample the table shows about 94,000 clones, just under 90% of which occur a single time. The ten biggest clones cover 0.7% to 0.95% of the sample. Deletion took 2 bases off V and 5 bases off J, with a span of 16 bases between the germline ends. CDR1 and CDR2 are drawn from the germline V gene (reference sequence): SEHNR, FQNEAQ. The CDR3 measures 16 amino acids from cysteine to phenylalanine. This entry keeps only the CDR3 DNA: 48 bases, framed from base 1.

Taken with the paper, the label for time point translates to: week 47, end of study. Each vaccine dose was 300 ug of a 20-mer mutant IDH1 peptide in Montanide, given subcutaneously with topical imiquimod. Patients received eight vaccinations in weeks 1, 3, 5, 7, 11, 15, 19 and 23, corresponding to visits V03 through V10. The donors had newly diagnosed IDH1-mutant astrocytomas of WHO grade 3 or 4 that showed loss of nuclear ATRX. The samples were drawn from NOA16, a multicentre, single-arm, open-label phase I trial in Germany that tested a mutant IDH1 peptide vaccine in humans for the first time. The DNeasy Blood and Tissue Kit was used to extract genomic DNA from EDTA blood for TCRB sequencing.

The receptor chain draws on TRBV7-9 and TRBJ2-4; the D segment is perhaps TRBD1 or TRBD2, each sharing 5 matched bases. This sample comprised PBMCs, obtained from a glioma patient whose treatment included an IDH1 peptide vaccine. This receptor was obtained from a woman aged 50 to 65 with glioma. The encoded CDR3 is CASSLIRGYLENIQYF. Read as DNA, the sequence is TGTGCCAGCAGCTTAATACGGGGCTACTTAGAAAACATTCAGTACTTC.